The 26 T cell receptor beta chains presented below share a single source sample, sequenced in a study of blood T cell repertoires in COVID-19 (dated by TCRdb to the early 2020s). The library was generated by the immunoSEQ multiplex PCR assay. TCRdb mirrors the immuneACCESS table, restricted to in-frame sequences. Some clones are absent from its copies; in checked studies, under half trace to an unresolved V gene, and the reason for the others is unknown. Here the sample has about 190,000 clones; about 86% occur a single time. Roughly 14% of the sample is in the top ten clones. The sequencing input was peripheral blood. The receptor set was obtained from a man between 25 and 39 years old with active or convalescent COVID-19.

V and J are TRBV6-2 or TRBV6-3 and TRBJ2-1; 12 bases map to TRBD2. With 4 bases clipped from V and 10 bases from J, the junction kept 23 bases outside the gene matches. The CDR3 runs 20 residues. The germline gives CDR1 MNHEY, CDR2 SVGEGT. CDR3 in DNA: TGTGCCAGCAGTTCTGCGGGCCTCTCAGACTATGGGCTAGCGGGAGGGGAGCAGTTCTTC. It is translated as CASSSAGLSDYGLAGGEQFF.

The rearrangement joins TRBV3-1 (or the pseudogene TRBV3-2) to TRBJ2-7, with a weak D call TRBD1 (6 bases). Germline CDR1 and CDR2: LGHDT and YNNKEL (reference sequence). This CDR3 region has 16 residues. The germline V and J ends were trimmed by 0 bases and 0 bases, with 12 bases remaining between them. The CDR3 is CASSQDDRSSSYEQYF. Written as DNA, the CDR3 is TGTGCCAGCAGCCAAGATGACAGGTCGAGCTCCTACGAGCAGTACTTC.

This chain links TRBV27 with TRBJ1-2; D unclear. The ends were cut back, 0 bases at V and 4 bases at J, with 6 bases in the middle. CDR1 and CDR2 from the germline V gene are MNHEY and SMNVEV (reference sequence). The CDR3 has 13 residues. CDR3 region: CASSLSIGYGYTF. The CDR3 region has the DNA TGTGCCAGCAGTTTATCAATCGGCTATGGCTACACCTTC.

V is TRBV2 and J is TRBJ2-5; tentative D call: TRBD1 (5 bases). The CDR3 length is 14 residues. Germline V gives CDR1 SNHLY, CDR2 FYNNEI. Trimming took 3 bases from V and 5 from J, leaving 13 bases between them. CDR3 nucleotides: TGTGCCAGCAGTGAGAGACAGATGCGGGAGACCCAGTACTTC. Encoded protein: CASSERQMRETQYF.

J is TRBJ1-4 and V is TRBV28, with D possibly TRBD1 on 6 matching bases. There are 14 residues in the CDR3. V was cut by 3 bases and J by 8 bases, with 13 bases left in between. Germline CDR1 MDHEN, CDR2 SYDVKM. CDR3 sequence reads: CASSFRRGYEKLFF. The CDR3 nucleotides are TGTGCCAGCAGTTTCCGCAGGGGTTACGAAAAACTGTTTTTT. The full variable domain, its missing parts supplied by reference TRBV28 and TRBJ1-4, is DVKVTQSSRYLVKRTGEKVFLECVQDMDHENMFWYRQDPGLGLRLIYFSYDVKMKEKGDIPEGYSVSREKKERFSLILESASTNQTSMYLCASSFRRGYEKLFFGSGTQLSVL.

This clone was counted only a few times. The V and J genes are TRBV30 and TRBJ1-5; 8 nucleotides line up with TRBD1. CDR3 size: 17 residues. V lost 5 bases, J lost 4 bases, and 16 bases stayed unmatched. Germline V lookup: CDR1 GTSNPN, CDR2 SVGIG (reference sequence). The CDR3 loop reads CAWAPRLDRGGNQPQHF. For the CDR3, the DNA is TGTGCCTGGGCCCCTCGGTTAGACAGGGGAGGGAATCAGCCCCAGCATTTT.

This clone was counted only a few times. The chain is built from TRBV2 and TRBJ1-6; D perhaps matches TRBD1 (5 bases). The CDR3 loop spans 13 amino acids. Trimming removed 7 bases from V and 6 bases from J, with 10 bases in between. Germline lookup yields CDR1 SNHLY and CDR2 FYNNEI. The CDR3 DNA sequence: TGTGCCAGCAAGACAGAGACTAATTCACCCCTCCACTTT. It encodes CASKTETNSPLHF.

Only one count was recorded for this clone. The rearrangement links TRBV6-6 to TRBJ1-5, with D possibly matching TRBD1 (6 bases). This CDR3 is 16 amino acids long. V was shortened by 0 bases and J by 9 bases, with 18 bases between the two germline ends. The germline gives CDR1 MNHNY, CDR2 SVGAGI (reference sequence). As DNA, the CDR3 is TGTGCCAGCAGTTACTCGAGAGGGGGAGACTTAGGGCCCCAGCATTTT. Amino acids: CASSYSRGGDLGPQHF.

The V call is TRBV19, the J call TRBJ1-6; D possibly corresponds to TRBD1 (6 bases). Trimming cost V 9 bases and J 8 bases, with 14 bases left between them. Germline CDR1 is LNHDA and CDR2 is SQIVND (reference sequence). The CDR3 is made up of 13 amino acids. DNA of the CDR3: TGTGCCAGCCGGGACATGAGTTATTCACCCCTCCACTTT. Its protein product is CASRDMSYSPLHF.

This sequence joins TRBV6-2 or TRBV6-3 and TRBJ2-7; D not resolved. Trimming cost V 0 bases and J 3 bases, with 9 bases left between them. Germline V gene lookup returns CDR1 MNHEY and CDR2 SVGEGT. The CDR3 is made up of 14 amino acids. Here the CDR3 DNA reads TGTGCCAGCAGTTACTCGTATGGCAGCTACGAGCAGTACTTC. Its protein product is CASSYSYGSYEQYF.

The chain carries TRBV5-6 and TRBJ2-3; 12 bases are a match to TRBD1. The germline V gene has CDR1 SGHDT and CDR2 YYEEEE. The CDR3 loop spans 17 amino acids. V was clipped by 4 bases and J by 1 base; unmatched bases: 7. The DNA for the CDR3 is TGTGCCAGCAGCCGCTCGAGGGACAGGGGGCGCACAGATACGCAGTATTTT. This gives the protein CASSRSRDRGRTDTQYF.

The chain combines TRBV9 with TRBJ1-6, with a tentative D call TRBD1 (5 bases). Looked up from germline, CDR1 is SGDLS and CDR2 is YYNGEE. The CDR3 is made up of 16 amino acids. Deletions cut 0 bases from V and 7 bases from J, with 14 bases between. The CDR3 DNA sequence: TGTGCCAGCAGCGTAGCTCAAGGGGTTGGGAATTCACCCCTCCACTTT. Its translation: CASSVAQGVGNSPLHF.

Comments on this clone: The junction shows a germline mismatch at one end, possibly a read error. V gene TRBV11-3 combines with J gene TRBJ2-5; 11 bases fit TRBD2. This CDR3 comprises 16 residues. Germline V gene data show CDR1 as SGHNT and CDR2 as YENEEA. CDR3 in DNA: TGTGCCAGCAGCTTACCTAGCGGGGGGCCCCAAGAGTCCCAGTACTTC. Encoded protein: CASSLPSGGPQESQYF.

The sample holds one count of this clone. The rearrangement links TRBV7-2 to TRBJ2-1; TRBD1 might be the D (6 bases). With 5 bases removed from V and 3 bases from J, the gap between germline ends came to 14 bases. Germline CDR1 and CDR2: SGHTA and FQGNSA. CDR3 length equals 15 residues. The DNA of the CDR3 is TGTGCCAGCAGCCCCAGACAGGCGCTCTACAATGAGCAGTTCTTC. Its protein is CASSPRQALYNEQFF.

The chain is built from TRBV18 and TRBJ2-3; D possibly corresponds to TRBD1 (5 bases). Germline-derived CDR1 and CDR2 are KGHSH and LQKENI. The V end was cut by 4 bases, the J end by 1 base, with 12 bases between. The CDR3 is 15 residues long. The CDR3 coding sequence is TGTGCCAGCTCACTAGAGGACATCCGCACAGATACGCAGTATTTT. Translation gives CASSLEDIRTDTQYF.

CDR3 in DNA: TGTGCCAGCAGCTCGTACTTCCAACTAACAGATACGCAGTATTTT. It specifies CASSSYFQLTDTQYF. The V gene is TRBV7-9, the J gene TRBJ2-3; D remains unclear. Germline V gene sequence: CDR1 SEHNR, CDR2 FQNEAQ (reference sequence). CDR3 length: 15 residues. Trimming removed 4 bases at V and 3 bases at J, with 14 bases between.

J is TRBJ2-1 and V is TRBV25-1, with 11 nucleotides matching TRBD1. Germline values: CDR1 MGHDK, CDR2 SYGVNS. With V trimmed by 4 bases and J by 5 bases, 4 bases remained unmatched. This CDR3 has 15 residues. The CDR3 DNA sequence: TGTGCCAGCAGTGGCGGGACAGGGGGGGACAATGAGCAGTTCTTC. Protein: CASSGGTGGDNEQFF.

The J gene is TRBJ1-2, the V gene TRBV6-5, with D maybe TRBD1 (6 bases). The length of the CDR3 is 15 residues. V gave up 6 bases and J gave up 3 bases, with 17 bases separating them. The germline V gene has CDR1 MNHEY and CDR2 SVGAGI. The CDR3 bases are TGTGCCAGCAGCCGTACCGGGACACTCCACTATGGCTACACCTTC. Translation gives CASSRTGTLHYGYTF.

This chain connects TRBV19 to TRBJ1-5; 7 bases are a match to TRBD1. The CDR3 length is 17 residues. V lost 7 bases, J lost 3 bases, and 15 bases stayed unmatched. CDR1 is LNHDA, CDR2 SQIVND, per germline (reference sequence). The DNA for the CDR3 is TGTGCCAGTACCGCAAACCCGACAGGGCTTTCCAATCAGCCCCAGCATTTT. It encodes CASTANPTGLSNQPQHF.

This chain joins TRBV9 and TRBJ2-1, with D possibly matching TRBD2 (6 bases). Germline V gene lookup returns CDR1 SGDLS and CDR2 YYNGEE. V was pared by 3 bases and J by 13 bases, with 17 bases between. The CDR3 loop spans 13 amino acids. For the CDR3, the DNA is TGTGCCAGCAGCGCTTCCTCGTGGGGAGGCCAGTTCTTC. Protein product: CASSASSWGGQFF.

CDR3 DNA sequence: TGTGCCAGCTCAATGGACAGGGGGTATCAGCCCCAGCATTTT. Its translation is CASSMDRGYQPQHF. V gene TRBV18 combines with J gene TRBJ1-5, with 10 nucleotides matching TRBD1. The CDR3 spans 14 residues. V shed 5 bases and J 5 bases; nucleotides not matched to a gene: 3. The germline CDR1 and CDR2 sequences are KGHSH and LQKENI.

The V and J genes are TRBV12-3 or TRBV12-4 and TRBJ2-7, with D possibly matching TRBD2 (5 bases). This CDR3 is 13 amino acids long. The V end was cut by 6 bases, the J end by 9 bases, with 18 bases between. CDR3 sequence (DNA): TGTGCCAGCAGCCCCGCGGGTAGTAGCGTGCAGTACTTC. This gives the protein CASSPAGSSVQYF.

This chain uses TRBV6-6 with TRBJ1-1; the D gene is possibly TRBD1 (6 bases). Trimming shortened V by 5 bases and J by 2 bases, and 9 bases separated the two germline ends. CDR1 MNHNY and CDR2 SVGAGI come from the germline V gene (reference sequence). This CDR3 region has 13 residues. In DNA form, the CDR3 reads TGTGCCAGCAGTCTGGACAGCAACACTGAAGCTTTCTTT. Its protein is CASSLDSNTEAFF.

CDR3 nucleotide sequence: TGTGCCAGCAGCAACCAGGGATATCAGCCCCAGCATTTT. It translates to CASSNQGYQPQHF. J is TRBJ1-5 and V is TRBV5-6; TRBD1 is a possible D gene (5 bases). The ends were cut back, 4 bases at V and 5 bases at J, with 10 bases in the middle. Germline lookup yields CDR1 SGHDT and CDR2 YYEEEE. This CDR3 has 13 amino acids.

This chain connects TRBV2 to TRBJ2-1, with D maybe TRBD1 (5 bases). Germline V gene data show CDR1 as SNHLY and CDR2 as FYNNEI. Between the trimmed V and J ends, which lost 5 bases and 5 bases, there was a span of 16 bases. The length of the CDR3 is 15 residues. In nucleotides, the CDR3 is TGTGCCAGCAGTTCACCAGGGTCTAAGGACAATGAGCAGTTCTTC. It encodes CASSSPGSKDNEQFF.

V usage is TRBV12-5 and J usage is TRBJ2-5; 9 bases agree with TRBD2. The V and J ends lost 2 bases and 4 bases, in that order; junction bases with no gene match: 8. The V gene's germline CDR1 is LGHNT and CDR2 FRNRAP. This CDR3 spans 16 amino acids. The CDR3 loop reads CASGLPVAGAVETQYF. The CDR3 DNA reads TGTGCTAGTGGTTTGCCCGTAGCGGGGGCCGTAGAGACCCAGTACTTC.